The 2 T cell receptor beta chains below come from one sample, sequenced in a study of cytomegalovirus exposure and HLA in healthy donors. PCR primers comprised 60 Vbeta and 13 Jbeta primers. Repertoires were generated with immunoSEQ multiplex PCR, while TCRdb's copy carries only in-frame clones and drops some. The sample has 210,000 or so clones; about 80% are singletons. The sample consisted of PBMCs. The receptors were gathered from a woman in her thirties or forties in good health and CMV-seronegative.

The chain combines TRBV18 with TRBJ1-1; a weak D match, TRBD1 (5 bases). Germline V gene data show CDR1 as KGHSH and CDR2 as LQKENI. V was trimmed by 6 bases and J by 1 base, leaving 9 bases between them. This CDR3 spans 13 amino acids. The CDR3 here is CASSTDRNTEAFF. The CDR3 bases are TGTGCCAGCTCCACCGACAGGAACACTGAAGCTTTCTTT.

The chain has TRBV7-2 and TRBJ2-7; 8 bases match TRBD2. This CDR3 is built from 16 residues. V shed 1 base and J 2 bases; nucleotides not matched to a gene: 7. CDR1 is SGHTA, CDR2 FQGNSA, per germline. CDR3 sequence (DNA): TGTGCCAGCAGCTTAGTACCTAGCGGGCTCCCCTACGAGCAGTACTTC. Translated: CASSLVPSGLPYEQYF.